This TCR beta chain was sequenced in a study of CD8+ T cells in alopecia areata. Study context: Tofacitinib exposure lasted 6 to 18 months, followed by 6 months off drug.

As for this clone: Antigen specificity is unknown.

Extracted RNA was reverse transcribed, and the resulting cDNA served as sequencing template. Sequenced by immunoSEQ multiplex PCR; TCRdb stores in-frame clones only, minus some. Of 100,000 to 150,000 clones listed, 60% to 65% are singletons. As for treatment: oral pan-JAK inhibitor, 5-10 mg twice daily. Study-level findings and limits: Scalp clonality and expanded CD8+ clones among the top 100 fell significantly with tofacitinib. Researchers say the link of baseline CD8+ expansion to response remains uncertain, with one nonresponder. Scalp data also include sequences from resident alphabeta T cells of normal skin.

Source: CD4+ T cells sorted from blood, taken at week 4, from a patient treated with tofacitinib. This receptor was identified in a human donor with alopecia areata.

This chain's CDR3 is CASSYGSTSGSDEQYF. CDR3 coding DNA: TGTGCCAGCAGTTACGGATCGACTAGCGGGAGTGACGAGCAGTACTTC. V usage is TRBV6-5 and J usage is TRBJ2-5; 12 nucleotides line up with TRBD2. The end of the DNA aligns better with TRBJ2-7, so the J call may be wrong. CDR1 is MNHEY, CDR2 SVGAGI, per germline. The CDR3 totals 16 residues.